This T cell receptor (beta chain) derives from a study of PD-1 blockade in classical Hodgkin lymphoma (dated by TCRdb to 2020 to 2021). General notes on the study: Nivolumab dosing was 3 mg/kg intravenously every 2 weeks, continuing until either disease progression or unacceptable toxicity. A peripheral blood immune signature of response to PD-1 blockade in classical Hodgkin lymphoma was defined using TCR beta sequencing and CyTOF. What the work shows at the level of the full study, not this receptor alone: Baseline diversity similar to that of newly diagnosed patients was observed in trial patients achieving complete response, whereas significantly lower diversity was observed in partial responders and progressors. Baseline TCR diversity was reported to be lower in newly diagnosed patients than in healthy donors, and even lower in relapsed/refractory patients. By C4D1, a significant rise was seen in CD4+ TCR diversity but not in CD8+ TCR diversity (p=0.0027 vs p=0.16), and the rise was most apparent among complete responders (p=0.02). Diversity was lower in patients who began nivolumab less than 1 year after ASCT, so these patients were left out of later analyses to avoid confounding by immune reconstitution. The study covered only a single clinical trial cohort, and the causes of the repertoire differences, possibly disease activity or prior therapy, were still not defined.

The Qiagen DNeasy kit was used to extract genomic DNA from unsorted PBMCs and from the negatively selected CD4+ and CD8+ fractions. Using primers that anneal to V and J segments, immunoSEQ multiplex PCR amplified the TCR beta CDR3 regions. A synthetic immune receptor repertoire was used to minimize amplification bias, and remaining bias was computationally removed after sequencing. Concerning the study's data processing: Repertoire diversity was quantified as the Shannon entropy index using custom Python scripts. The unsorted, CD4+ and CD8+ repertoires were each analyzed separately, with the exception of combined analyses, where CD4+ and CD8+ sequences were merged in silico. A clone counted as expanded when the clone's frequency after treatment rose at least 2-fold relative to C1D1, and clones undetected at baseline were given a pseudocount of 0.5. Singleton clones were defined as clones with 0 or 1 copy at C1D1, and non-singleton clones were defined as clones with 2 or more copies. By matching protein sequences in sorted samples from the same patient, clones expanded in unsorted samples were annotated as CD4+, CD8+ or unknown. Wilcoxon tests on paired samples were used to test diversity changes from C1D1 to C4D1. Drawn from immuneACCESS, this table holds only the in-frame rearrangements with V and J called that TCRdb kept. Clones are partly lost; checked studies trace under half to an unresolved V gene and leave the rest unexplained. The DNA gave D and trimming, while V, J and clone size come from that table. In all, the sample holds 9,100 or so clones, and around 88% of those were seen once. Roughly a third of the sample lies in the top ten.

The germline V gene supplies CDR1 SGHTA and CDR2 FQGNSA. Trimmed from V: 4 bases; trimmed from J: 6 bases; junction bases lacking a gene match: 6. Counted from cysteine to phenylalanine, this CDR3 has 14 amino acids. Only the CDR3 region is kept as DNA, spanning 42 bases read in frame from base 1. With regard to this clone: Its antigen is still unknown. No base-level quality is on record; no much larger clone is a single base apart.

Taken with the paper, the label for time point translates to: cycle 4 day 1 (C4D1), after more than five weeks of nivolumab. All trial patients had relapsed after autologous stem cell transplantation, with cohorts A, B and C differing in prior brentuximab vedotin exposure. The trial cohort was composed of 56 patients with relapsed/refractory classical Hodgkin lymphoma, for whom complete response, partial response or progressive disease was recorded as best overall response. Trial patients were treated with single-agent nivolumab in the multi-cohort phase II CheckMate 205 trial. An independent review committee assessed best overall response by applying the 2007 International Working Group response criteria. PBMCs from the trial were collected at three points: immediately before nivolumab initiation (C1D1), and during therapy at cycle 2 day 1 and cycle 4 day 1. Peripheral blood was collected in 8 mL Vacutainer Cell Preparation Tubes, from which PBMCs were isolated by centrifugation and then cryopreserved.

Recombination connected TRBV7-2 to TRBJ2-7; 10 bases in the middle match TRBD2. This TCR was sampled from a human donor with classical Hodgkin lymphoma. Specimen: peripheral blood mononuclear cells (PBMCs), collected before the fourth cycle of nivolumab. The CDR3 protein: CASSWAGTSVEQYF. The DNA sequence is as follows: TGTGCCAGCAGCTGGGCCGGGACTAGCGTCGAGCAGTACTTC.